This T cell receptor (beta chain) was captured by sequencing in a study of blood T cell repertoires in COVID-19. Overall study context: The United States, Italy and Spain were the sources of the acute and convalescent COVID-19 samples. Sources were T cells, B-cell-depleted T cells, or PBMCs; the material itself was cDNA or gDNA.

The authors' processing: Nucleated cell number was recorded as an estimate derived from reference gene primer amplification. Sequencing used immunoSEQ multiplex PCR; TCRdb keeps in-frame clones, though not all of them. That table supplies the V and J calls and clone size; D and trimming were determined from the DNA. The table includes about 25,000 clones, about 94% detected once. V was pared by 0 bases and J by 2 bases, with 9 bases of the junction left unmatched. The CDR3 spans 17 residues. Looked up from germline, CDR1 is SGHVS and CDR2 is FQNEAQ. Sequenced: peripheral blood. The sequence was obtained from a human donor with active COVID-19. The donor label of this sample is uncertain. The V gene is TRBV7-8, the J gene TRBJ2-5; 7 bases map to TRBD2. CDR3 amino acids: CASSLAGGRSGQETQYF. CDR3 nucleotide sequence: TGTGCCAGCAGCTTAGCGGGGGGGAGATCTGGGCAAGAGACCCAGTACTTC.